This entry features one T cell receptor (beta chain) sequence. There is no known antigen for this receptor. One base away there is no much larger clone; base qualities are not given. These data come from a study of T cell responses to AZD1222 COVID-19 vaccine (dated by TCRdb to the early 2020s). General notes on the study: A total of under 250 trial participants underwent TCR sequencing, of whom 200 to 220 had received two doses of AZD1222 and 26 had received two doses of the MenACWY control vaccine. Trial participants were enrolled into age subgroups of 18-55, 56-69 and 70-plus years, which contained around 150, 28 and 57 TCR-sequenced participants, respectively.

The CDR3 regions of human TCRbeta chains were subjected to immunosequencing. For the original study's pipeline: Repertoire TCRs were checked for matches against a reference library of SARS-CoV-2-specific TCRs that had been generated using the MIRA antigen-specificity platform. Breadth meant the fraction of unique TCRs that were SARS-CoV-2-associated, whereas depth meant the fraction of total T cells that were SARS-CoV-2-associated. Using the MIRA data, each spike-specific TCR was assigned both to the spike region to which the TCR was reactive and to a CD4 or CD8 class. Log10-transformed breadth and depth values were compared by one-way ANOVA with Sidak's multiple comparisons tests. This immuneACCESS table, as held by TCRdb, lists in-frame sequences with V and J called but not all clones. Of the missing ones, under half trace to an unresolved V gene in checked studies; the others have no known cause. V, J and clone size reflect that table, while D and trimming were determined from the DNA. Within this sample are about 180,000 clones, with just under 90% of them counted one time only. The top ten hold 3.5% to 5.5% of the sample.

Reading the label with the study, this specimen's time point is: about 28 days (+/-7) after the second vaccine dose. Sample treatment or condition, as interpreted from the label and publication: meningococcal conjugate vaccine given as trial control. The vaccinee samples were drawn from two UK trials, COV001 and COV002, one of which was a single-blind randomized controlled phase 2/3 trial testing AZD1222 (ChAdOx1 nCoV-19) in healthy adults. Trial participant PBMC samples were collected at day 0 and day 28 after the second dose for TCRbeta chain sequencing. The CDR3 measures 16 amino acids from cysteine to phenylalanine. The DNA shown is the 48-base CDR3, in frame from base 1. The V end gives up 2 bases and the J end 5 bases, leaving 4 bases in the junction not matched to a gene. Taken from the germline V gene (reference sequence), the CDR1 and CDR2 loops are SGHNT and YYREEE. Broader findings and caveats from the paper: A significant rise in spike-specific TCR breadth and depth was observed after two AZD1222 doses relative to day 0 and relative to MenACWY recipients. Participants were mostly white British, with more females than males. The authors suggested clonal diversity may have been underestimated. Reportedly, almost half of the unique spike-specific TCRs recognized epitopes lying outside the regions that are mutated in the B.1.351 and B.1.1.7 variants. Only five to seven AZD1222 recipients were SARS-CoV-2 seropositive at baseline, limiting conclusions about previously exposed vaccinees. The 56-69-year group was small, and its depth increase did not reach significance, likely because of low power. Because no samples from the day 14 peak response were available, repertoires could be characterized only after the peak T cell response. The whole spike protein was spanned by vaccine-associated CD4 TCRs, and dominant responses were seen in regions 160-218 and 743-854.

The source material was peripheral blood, sampled 28 days after the second dose of the MenACWY control vaccine. The TCR was taken from an adult who received the MenACWY meningococcal vaccine as a control. The chain was built from TRBV5-4 and TRBJ2-2; TRBD2 fits 12 bases in the junction. The CDR3 loop reads CASSLPGTSGTGELFF. The DNA reads as follows: TGTGCCAGCAGCTTACCCGGGACTAGCGGGACCGGGGAGCTGTTTTTT.